This T cell receptor beta chain was documented in a study of primary melanoma T cells and metastatic recurrence. Assay: immunoSEQ multiplex PCR; the TCRdb copy retains only in-frame clones and omits some. The repertoire holds over 150 clones, 84% seen once, with roughly 10% in the top ten. The V end lost 4 bases, the J end lost 5 bases, and 15 bases lay between the germline ends. CDR3 length: 15 residues. The germline V gene encodes CDR1 SGDLS and CDR2 YYNGEE. Overall study findings and caveats: A tumor T-cell fraction above 20% appeared protective. Primary melanomas may harbor an effective T-cell antitumor response, authors suggested.

As for this clone: The antigen remains undetermined.

The chain combines TRBV9 with TRBJ2-2, with D perhaps matching TRBD2 (6 bases). This clonotype was obtained from a human donor with melanoma. What was sequenced was melanoma tumor tissue. The CDR3 protein is CASSREVVGTGELFF. As DNA, the CDR3 is TGTGCCAGCAGCAGGGAGGTAGTTGGAACCGGGGAGCTGTTTTTT. Supplemented by reference TRBV9 and TRBJ2-2, the full variable domain reads DSGVTQTPKHLITATGQRVTLRCSPRSGDLSVYWYQQSLDQGLQFLIQYYNGEERAKGNILERFSAQQFPDLHSELNLSSLELGDSALYFCASSREVVGTGELFFGEGSRLTVL.